This is a list of T cell receptor beta chains from one sample in a study of sequential checkpoint blockade in melanoma. The table came from immunoSEQ multiplex PCR; TCRdb's copy has only in-frame clones and leaves some out. The data contain approximately 800 clones, approximately 23% of them seen just once; the ten biggest clones take up roughly 13%. Sequenced material: tumor tissue (inferred from file names), taken from a patient given nivolumab and ipilimumab in sequence. Source of these receptors: a human donor with melanoma. CDR3s include the opening cysteine and the closing phenylalanine or tryptophan. D genes are given only for firm matches. Clone size is not always given. Where it is, it says once, few, many or a class for expanded clones.

len	v_gene	d_gene	abundance	j_gene	CDR3nt	CDR3aa
18	TRBV11-3	TRBD1	medium-sized	TRBJ1-5	TGTGCTAGCAGCCGGGACAGGGGCAACCGGGGGGGCAATCAGCCCCAGCATTTT	CASSRDRGNRGGNQPQHF
14	TRBV14	.	.	TRBJ1-2	TGTGCCAGCAGCCAAGATATCGGCAGGGGCGGCTACACCTTC	CASSQDIGRGGYTF
17	TRBV6-8	TRBD2	few	TRBJ2-1	TGTGCCAGCAGTTACTCCCTAGCGGGGAAAAAAGTCGATGAGCAGTTCTTC	CASSYSLAGKKVDEQFF
15	TRBV5-1	.	.	TRBJ2-7	TGCGCCAGCAGCTTGGTTCCGGGGAGCTCCTACGAGCAGTACTTC	CASSLVPGSSYEQYF
13	TRBV18	.	.	TRBJ1-5	TGTGCCAGCTCACCAGGTCGAGATCAGCCCCAGCATTTT	CASSPGRDQPQHF
16	TRBV19	.	few	TRBJ1-3	TGTGCCAGTTCGTGGGGCAGCTCCGTCTCTGGAAACACCATATATTTT	CASSWGSSVSGNTIYF
15	TRBV5-1	TRBD2	.	TRBJ2-1	TGCGCCAGCAGCTTCGACGGGGGGTTCTACAATGAGCAGTTCTTC	CASSFDGGFYNEQFF
15	TRBV18	TRBD2	.	TRBJ2-7	TGTGCCAGCTCAGCGGGACTAGAGACCTCCTACGAGCAGTACTTC	CASSAGLETSYEQYF
15	TRBV14	.	.	TRBJ2-3	TGTGCCAGCAGCCGCCAGGGAGGCGCGACAGATACGCAGTATTTT	CASSRQGGATDTQYF
14	TRBV6-8	.	large	TRBJ2-7	TGTGCCAGCAGAAGCGCGGACAAGACCTACGAGCAGTACTTC	CASRSADKTYEQYF
16	TRBV6-8	.	few	TRBJ1-2	TGTGCCAGCAGTTACTCTGTCCAAGGGGGTAGCTATGGCTACACCTTC	CASSYSVQGGSYGYTF
18	TRBV2	TRBD2	few	TRBJ2-5	TGTGCCAGCAGTCGACTAGCGGGGGGTGTGGTTAAAGGAGAGACCCAGTACTTC	CASSRLAGGVVKGETQYF
17	TRBV9	TRBD1	few	TRBJ1-4	TGTGCCAGCAGCGACGGGACAGGGGGTTATACTAATGAAAAACTGTTTTTT	CASSDGTGGYTNEKLFF
15	TRBV30	.	.	TRBJ1-5	TGTGCCTGGAAAGGTGGGTCGGGGGGCAATCAGCCCCAGCATTTT	CAWKGGSGGNQPQHF
13	TRBV6-8	.	.	TRBJ2-7	TGTGCCAGCAGTTACGAGCTCTCAGGGTGGCAGTACTTC	CASSYELSGWQYF
12	TRBV18	.	.	TRBJ1-5	TGTGCCAGCTCACCACCGAATCAGCCCCAGCATTTT	CASSPPNQPQHF
15	TRBV18	.	.	TRBJ2-4	TGTGCCAGCTCACCACCCGGAAGGGACCAAAACATTCAGTACTTC	CASSPPGRDQNIQYF
13	TRBV9	TRBD2	.	TRBJ2-7	TGTGCCAGCAGCGTGTCGGGGGGTTACGAGCAGTACTTC	CASSVSGGYEQYF
19	TRBV18	TRBD1	once	TRBJ1-3	TGTGCCAGCTCACCATTTCCTCTTGGGACAGGGTTCTCTGGAAACACCATATATTTT	CASSPFPLGTGFSGNTIYF
12	TRBV18	.	few	TRBJ2-1	TGTGCCAGCCGGACCTCCTGGGATGAGCAGTTCTTC	CASRTSWDEQFF
20	TRBV29-1	TRBD2	.	TRBJ2-1	TGCAGCGTTGTAGGCCTCCTAGCGGGGGAGGCCGGCAGGTCCTACAATGAGCAGTTCTTC	CSVVGLLAGEAGRSYNEQFF
16	TRBV5-1	.	.	TRBJ2-3	TGCGCCAGCAGCGGCGCCAGGGGAGGAGGCACAGATACGCAGTATTTT	CASSGARGGGTDTQYF
13	TRBV9	.	.	TRBJ2-7	TGTGCCAGCAGCGCCAATCCCACGGGGGAGCAGTACTTC	CASSANPTGEQYF
14	TRBV5-1	TRBD1	.	TRBJ2-7	TGCGCCAGCAGCTTGGTTGGACAGGGCTACGAGCAGTACTTC	CASSLVGQGYEQYF
15	TRBV5-1	.	few	TRBJ2-7	TGCGCCAGCAGCTTGGGACCGGGACAAGCCTACGAGCAGTACTTC	CASSLGPGQAYEQYF
15	TRBV6-8	TRBD1	few	TRBJ2-7	TGTGCCATCAGTACCGGGACAGCGAAGGGGGACGAGCAGTACTTC	CAISTGTAKGDEQYF
14	TRBV10-2	.	few	TRBJ1-1	TGCGCCAGCAGTGATCGCAGGGAGAACACTGAAGCTTTCTTT	CASSDRRENTEAFF
17	TRBV11-3	.	large	TRBJ2-6	TGTGCCAGCAGCTTGATCAGAGATTTCTCTGGGGCCAACGTCCTGACTTTC	CASSLIRDFSGANVLTF
16	TRBV11-3	.	few	TRBJ1-3	TGTGCCAGCAGCTCCCACCTGACGGGGCCAGGAAACACCATATATTTT	CASSSHLTGPGNTIYF